This T cell receptor beta chain originates from a study of blood T cell repertoires in COVID-19. On the study more broadly: The origin of the acute and convalescent COVID-19 samples was the United States, Italy and Spain.

Germline assignment: CDR1 SEHNR and CDR2 FQNEAQ (reference sequence). Trimming cost V 8 bases and J 6 bases, with 4 bases left between them. The length of the CDR3 is 10 residues. The study recruited people aged about 18 to 95 years across about 25 US areas. Libraries were prepared by immunoSEQ multiplex PCR; TCRdb keeps only in-frame clonotypes and omits some of them. Among fewer than 200,000 clones listed, less than 90% were seen once. The sequenced material came from PBMCs or T cells enriched from blood (not recorded which). The clonotype was recovered from a woman aged 45-65 years who had recovered from COVID-19. The chain carries TRBV7-9 and TRBJ2-2, with D unclear. The CDR3 region is CASPAGELFF. CDR3 coding DNA: TGTGCCAGCCCCGCCGGGGAGCTGTTTTTT.